This T cell receptor (beta chain) was identified during a study of blood T cell repertoires in COVID-19. Whole-study context: Samples came from the United States, Italy and Spain, spanning acute and convalescent COVID-19. PBMCs, B-cell-depleted T cells, or T cells were the source of the cDNA or gDNA that made up the material.

This clone appeared once. As handled by the study authors: Amplification of reference gene primers was used by the study to estimate nucleated cell counts. Some clones are missing from TCRdb's copy, which holds only in-frame ones; the method was immunoSEQ multiplex PCR. V and J calls plus clone size are reproduced from that table; the DNA served to infer D and trimming. The sample gives 98,000 or so clones, approximately 88% of which show up once; approximately 27% is in the top ten. The germline V gene encodes CDR1 SGHNT and CDR2 YYREEE (reference sequence). The CDR3 sequence is 14 residues long. Trimming at V came to 5 bases and at J to 3 bases, leaving 5 bases not matched to a gene.

The chain carries TRBV5-4 and TRBJ2-7; 10 bases match TRBD2. The sample was peripheral blood. This TCR derives from a man in his 60s with acute or convalescent COVID-19. This chain's CDR3 is CASRETSGNYEQYF. DNA for the CDR3: TGTGCCAGCAGAGAAACTAGCGGGAACTACGAGCAGTACTTC.